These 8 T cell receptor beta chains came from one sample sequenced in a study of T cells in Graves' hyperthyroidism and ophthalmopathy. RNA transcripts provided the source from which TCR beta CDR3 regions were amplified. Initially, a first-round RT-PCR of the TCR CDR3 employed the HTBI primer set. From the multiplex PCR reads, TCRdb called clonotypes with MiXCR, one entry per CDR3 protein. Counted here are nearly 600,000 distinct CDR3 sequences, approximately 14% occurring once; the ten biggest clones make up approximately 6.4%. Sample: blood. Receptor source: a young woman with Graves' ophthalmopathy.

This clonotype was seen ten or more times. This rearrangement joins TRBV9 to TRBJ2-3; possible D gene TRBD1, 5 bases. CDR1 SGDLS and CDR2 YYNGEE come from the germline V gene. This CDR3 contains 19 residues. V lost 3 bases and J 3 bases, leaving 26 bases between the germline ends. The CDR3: CASSEFGLGRSPGTDTQYF. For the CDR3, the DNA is TGTGCCAGCAGCGAGTTCGGGCTAGGCAGGTCCCCAGGGACAGATACGCAGTATTTT.

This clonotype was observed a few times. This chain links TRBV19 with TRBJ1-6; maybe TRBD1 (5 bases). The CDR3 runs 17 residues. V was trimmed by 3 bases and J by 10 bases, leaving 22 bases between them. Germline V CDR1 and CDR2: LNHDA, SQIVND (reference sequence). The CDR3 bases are TGTGCCAGTAGTATCCTAGCACCGGGACTTTCCGACTCACCCCTCCACTTT. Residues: CASSILAPGLSDSPLHF.

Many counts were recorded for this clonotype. CDR3 DNA: TGTGCCAGCAGCTTAGAAGGACTAGCGAACTCCTACGAGCAGTACTTC. As protein: CASSLEGLANSYEQYF. The chain has TRBV7-8 and TRBJ2-7, with 9 bases matching TRBD2. The V gene end was trimmed by 1 base and the J gene end by 0 bases; junction bases not matched to a gene: 4. This CDR3 comprises 16 residues. CDR1 is SGHVS and CDR2 is FQNEAQ in the germline V gene.

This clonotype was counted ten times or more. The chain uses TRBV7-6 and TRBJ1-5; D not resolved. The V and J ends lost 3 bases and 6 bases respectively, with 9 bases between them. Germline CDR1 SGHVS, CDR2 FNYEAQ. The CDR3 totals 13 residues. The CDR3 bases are TGTGCCAGCAGCTTTGGGGTAGCTCAGCCCCAGCATTTT. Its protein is CASSFGVAQPQHF.

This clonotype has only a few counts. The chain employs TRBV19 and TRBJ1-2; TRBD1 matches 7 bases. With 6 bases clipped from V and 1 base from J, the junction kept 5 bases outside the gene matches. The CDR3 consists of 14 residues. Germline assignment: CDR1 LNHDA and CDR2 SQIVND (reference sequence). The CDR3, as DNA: TGTGCCAGTAGCTGGGACAGAGATAACTATGGCTACACCTTC. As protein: CASSWDRDNYGYTF. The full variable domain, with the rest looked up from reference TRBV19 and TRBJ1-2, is DGGITQSPKYLFRKEGQNVTLSCEQNLNHDAMYWYRQDPGQGLRLIYYSQIVNDFQKGDIAEGYSVSREKKESFPLTVTSAQKNPTAFYLCASSWDRDNYGYTFGSGTRLTVV.

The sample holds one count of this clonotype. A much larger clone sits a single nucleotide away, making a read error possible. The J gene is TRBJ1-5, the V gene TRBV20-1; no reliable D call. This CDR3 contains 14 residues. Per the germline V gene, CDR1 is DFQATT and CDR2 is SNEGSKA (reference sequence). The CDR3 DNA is TGCAGTGCTAGTCCCAGGCGGGGAAATCATCCCCAGCATTTT. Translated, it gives CSASPRRGNHPQHF.

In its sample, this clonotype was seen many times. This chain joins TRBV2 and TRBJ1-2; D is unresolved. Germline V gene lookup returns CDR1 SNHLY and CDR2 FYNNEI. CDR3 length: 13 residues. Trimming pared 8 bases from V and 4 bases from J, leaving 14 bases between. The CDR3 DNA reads TGTGCCAGCGTATTCGGGATTTTCTATGGCTACACCTTC. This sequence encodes CASVFGIFYGYTF.

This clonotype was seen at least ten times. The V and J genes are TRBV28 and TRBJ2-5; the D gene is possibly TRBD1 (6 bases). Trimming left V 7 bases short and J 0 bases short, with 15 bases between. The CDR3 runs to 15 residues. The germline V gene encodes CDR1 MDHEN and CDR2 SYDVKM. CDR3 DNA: TGTGCCAGCAATACCAACACAGGGTACCAAGAGACCCAGTACTTC. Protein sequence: CASNTNTGYQETQYF.